This TCR beta chain was documented in a study of spatial heterogeneity in lung cancer (dated by TCRdb to 2018 to 2020). Concerning the study at large: Beta-chain transcripts were consistently detected in greater numbers than alpha-chain transcripts, which likely reflects a higher abundance of beta-chain transcripts. In the raw uncorrected reads, each unique combination of TCR and UMI appeared more than ten times on average. In non-small cell lung cancer, the study made a quantitative comparison of TCR alpha and beta repertoires among multiple tumor regions, matched nontumor lung and blood. TCR repertoire features were related to nonsynonymous mutation counts determined by whole-exome sequencing of tumor tissue. At surgery, some 200 tumor regions, 61 to 65 matched nontumor lung samples and more than 55 PBMC samples were TCR-sequenced for both alpha and beta chains. What the authors observed across the whole study: Additional single-cell paired TCR alpha and beta sequencing was considered necessary to confirm, at a functional level, the hypothesis that regional TCRs recognize regional mutations.

As for this clonotype: This clone's antigen is unknown. Base qualities are not provided; no much larger clone lies one nucleotide away. The library was built for alpha chains, so this beta chain is an off-target read and its size means little.

The library was built by means of 5' RACE. The sequencer listed for this sample is NextSeq 500. The TCR library protocol attached a unique molecular identifier to each TCR cDNA molecule to allow correction of PCR and sequencing errors. The original methods were these. TCR identification, UMI-based error correction and CDR3 extraction were all carried out with Decombinator tools. Expanded TCRs were defined as those above a frequency of 2 per 1,000, corresponding to the top 1% of the tumor frequency distribution. Rényi diversity was computed with the R vegan package after subsampling each repertoire 100 times to 5,000 TCRs. To build CDR3 similarity networks, amino acid triplet string-kernel similarity was used, and CDR3s were connected when their pairwise similarity was above 0.82. TCRdb applied fastp at Q25 and MiXCR to the public reads, then kept only in-frame beta chains. Every CDR3 protein is listed once, alongside the most common genes and DNA of its rows. These V and J calls derive from TCRdb rather than the authors' analysis. This sample comprises about 4,400 distinct CDR3 sequences, about a fifth of them detected only once. Roughly 23% of the sample belongs to the ten largest clones.

Cut back by 2 bases and 0 bases, the V and J ends lie 16 bases apart. In the germline V gene, CDR1 corresponds to SGHAT and CDR2 to FQNNGV. Inclusive of the bounding cysteine and phenylalanine, the CDR3 is 18 residues long. This entry keeps only the CDR3 DNA: 54 bases, framed from base 1. Reading the label with the study, this specimen's time point is: sample taken at primary tumor resection. For TCR sequencing, whole RNA was extracted from tumor and nontumor lung tissue, or from cryopreserved PBMC samples, and no cell sorting was done. Samples were obtained from 72 patients with early-stage, untreated non-small cell lung cancer from the lung TRACERx cohort. Patients were selected for TCR sequencing only if sufficient RNA was available from at least two tumor regions. Before being selected, tumor and adjacent nontumor lung specimens were reviewed by a lung pathologist.

The clonotype was recovered from a female donor with early-stage non-small cell lung cancer. The sample in question was normal lung tissue next to the tumor, obtained at surgery. The chain is encoded by TRBV11-2 joined to TRBJ2-2, with the D gene too uncertain to name. In nucleotides, the sequence is TGTGCCAGCAGCTTACGGGCCCCGAGCCCCTCGAACACCGGGGAGCTGTTTTTT. Its amino acids are CASSLRAPSPSNTGELFF.